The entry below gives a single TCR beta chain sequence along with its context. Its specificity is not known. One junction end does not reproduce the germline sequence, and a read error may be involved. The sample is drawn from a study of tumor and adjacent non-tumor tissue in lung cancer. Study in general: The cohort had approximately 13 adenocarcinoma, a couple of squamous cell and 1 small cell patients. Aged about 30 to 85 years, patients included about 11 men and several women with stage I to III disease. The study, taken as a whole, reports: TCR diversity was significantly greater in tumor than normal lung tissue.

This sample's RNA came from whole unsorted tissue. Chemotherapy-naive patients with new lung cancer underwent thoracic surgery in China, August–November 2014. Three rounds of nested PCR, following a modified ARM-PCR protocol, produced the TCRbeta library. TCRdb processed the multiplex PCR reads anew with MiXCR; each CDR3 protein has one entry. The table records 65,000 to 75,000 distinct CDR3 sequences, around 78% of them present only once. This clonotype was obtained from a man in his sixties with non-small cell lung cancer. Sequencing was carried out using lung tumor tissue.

DNA for the CDR3: TGTGCCAGCAATGAAGTTGGACAGGCAAACCCTTCTTATGGCAATCAGCCCCAGCATTTT. Protein sequence: CASNEVGQANPSYGNQPQHF. The chain recombines TRBV6-1 with TRBJ1-5; 7 bases are a match to TRBD1. CDR3 length: 20 residues. Germline V lookup: CDR1 MNHNS, CDR2 SASEGT.